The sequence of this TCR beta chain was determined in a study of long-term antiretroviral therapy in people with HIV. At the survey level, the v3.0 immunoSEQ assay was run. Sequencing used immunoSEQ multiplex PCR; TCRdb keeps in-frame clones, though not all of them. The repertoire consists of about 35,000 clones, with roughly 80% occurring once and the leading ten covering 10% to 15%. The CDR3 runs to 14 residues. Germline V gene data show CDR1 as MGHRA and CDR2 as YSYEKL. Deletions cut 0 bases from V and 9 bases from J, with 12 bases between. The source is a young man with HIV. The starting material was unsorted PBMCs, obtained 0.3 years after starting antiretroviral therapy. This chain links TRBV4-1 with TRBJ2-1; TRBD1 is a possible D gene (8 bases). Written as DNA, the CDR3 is TGCGCCAGCAGCCAAGAACAGGGGGAGGGTGAGCAGTTCTTC. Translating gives CASSQEQGEGEQFF.